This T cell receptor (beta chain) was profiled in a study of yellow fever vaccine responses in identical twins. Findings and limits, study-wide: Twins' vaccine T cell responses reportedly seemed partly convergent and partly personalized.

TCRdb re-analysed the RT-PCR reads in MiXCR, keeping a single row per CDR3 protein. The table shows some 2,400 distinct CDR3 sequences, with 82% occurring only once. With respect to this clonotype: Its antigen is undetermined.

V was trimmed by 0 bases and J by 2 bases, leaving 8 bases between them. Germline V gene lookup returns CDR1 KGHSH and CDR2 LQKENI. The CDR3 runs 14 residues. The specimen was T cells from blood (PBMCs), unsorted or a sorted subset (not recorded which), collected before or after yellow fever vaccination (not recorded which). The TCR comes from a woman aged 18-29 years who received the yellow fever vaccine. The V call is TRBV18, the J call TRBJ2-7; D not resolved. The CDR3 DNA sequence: TGTGCCAGCTCACCACCCGGACCGACCTACGAGCAGTACGTC. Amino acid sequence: CASSPPGPTYEQYV.